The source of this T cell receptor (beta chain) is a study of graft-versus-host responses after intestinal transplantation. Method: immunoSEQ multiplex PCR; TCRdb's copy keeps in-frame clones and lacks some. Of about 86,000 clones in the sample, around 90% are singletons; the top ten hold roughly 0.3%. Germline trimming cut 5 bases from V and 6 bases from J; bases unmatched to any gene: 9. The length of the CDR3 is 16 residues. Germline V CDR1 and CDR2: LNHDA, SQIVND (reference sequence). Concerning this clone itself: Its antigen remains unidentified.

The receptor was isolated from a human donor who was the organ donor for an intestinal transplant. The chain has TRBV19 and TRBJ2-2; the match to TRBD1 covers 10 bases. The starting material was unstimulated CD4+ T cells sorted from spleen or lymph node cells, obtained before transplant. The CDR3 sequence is CASSPRDRGRSGELFF. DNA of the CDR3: TGTGCCAGTAGTCCCCGGGACAGGGGCCGGTCCGGGGAGCTGTTTTTT. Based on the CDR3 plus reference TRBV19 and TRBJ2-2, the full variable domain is DGGITQSPKYLFRKEGQNVTLSCEQNLNHDAMYWYRQDPGQGLRLIYYSQIVNDFQKGDIAEGYSVSREKKESFPLTVTSAQKNPTAFYLCASSPRDRGRSGELFFGEGSRLTVL.